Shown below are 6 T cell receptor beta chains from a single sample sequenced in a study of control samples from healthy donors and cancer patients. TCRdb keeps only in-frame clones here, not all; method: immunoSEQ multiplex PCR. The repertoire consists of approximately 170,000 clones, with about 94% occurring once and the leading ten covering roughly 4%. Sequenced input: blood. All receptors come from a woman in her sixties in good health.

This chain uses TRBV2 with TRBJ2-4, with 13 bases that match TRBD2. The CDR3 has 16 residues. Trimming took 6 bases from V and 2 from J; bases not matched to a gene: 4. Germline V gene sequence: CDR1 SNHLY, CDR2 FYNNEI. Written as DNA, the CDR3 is TGTGCCAGCAGATCGACTAGCGGGGGGCCCAAAAACATTCAGTACTTC. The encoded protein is CASRSTSGGPKNIQYF.

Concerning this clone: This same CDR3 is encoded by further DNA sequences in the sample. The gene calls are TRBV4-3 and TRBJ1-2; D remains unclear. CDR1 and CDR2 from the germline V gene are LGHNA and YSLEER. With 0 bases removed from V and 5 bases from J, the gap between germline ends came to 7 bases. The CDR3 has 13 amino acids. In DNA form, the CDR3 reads TGCGCCAGCAGCCAAGACCGGGGATATGGCTACACCTTC. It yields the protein CASSQDRGYGYTF.

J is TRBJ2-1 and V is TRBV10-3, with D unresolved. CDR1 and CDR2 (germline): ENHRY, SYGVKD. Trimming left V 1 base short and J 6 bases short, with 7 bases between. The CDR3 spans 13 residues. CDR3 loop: CAISEFPSNEQFF. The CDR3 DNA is TGTGCCATCAGTGAGTTCCCTAGCAATGAGCAGTTCTTC.

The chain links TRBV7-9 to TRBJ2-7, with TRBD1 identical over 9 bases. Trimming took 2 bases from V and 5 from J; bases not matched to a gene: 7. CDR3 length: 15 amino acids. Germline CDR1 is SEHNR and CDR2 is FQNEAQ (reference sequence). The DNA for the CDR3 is TGTGCCAGCAGCTTACGGGGACAGGGTACCCACGAGCAGTACTTC. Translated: CASSLRGQGTHEQYF.

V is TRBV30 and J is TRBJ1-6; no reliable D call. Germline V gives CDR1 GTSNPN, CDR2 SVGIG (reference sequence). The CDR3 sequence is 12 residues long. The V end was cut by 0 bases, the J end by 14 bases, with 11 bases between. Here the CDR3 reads CAWSVAAGTLHF. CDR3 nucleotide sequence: TGTGCCTGGAGTGTAGCCGCGGGGACCCTCCACTTT. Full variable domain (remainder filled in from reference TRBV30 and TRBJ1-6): SQTIHQWPATLVQPVGSPLSLECTVEGTSNPNLYWYRQAAGRGLQLLFYSVGIGQISSEVPQNLSASRPQDRQFILSSKKLLLSDSGFYLCAWSVAAGTLHFGNGTRLTVT.

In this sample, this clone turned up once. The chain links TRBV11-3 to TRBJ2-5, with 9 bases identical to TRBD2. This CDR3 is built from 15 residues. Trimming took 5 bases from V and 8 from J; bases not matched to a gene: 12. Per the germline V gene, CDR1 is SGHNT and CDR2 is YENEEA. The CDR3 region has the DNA TGTGCCAGCAGCACAGGGGCTAGCGGGACGACTACCCAGTACTTC. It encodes CASSTGASGTTTQYF. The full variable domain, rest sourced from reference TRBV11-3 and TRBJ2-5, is EAGVVQSPRYKIIEKKQPVAFWCNPISGHNTLYWYLQNLGQGPELLIRYENEEAVDDSQLPKDRFSAERLKGVDSTLKIQPAELGDSAVYLCASSTGASGTTTQYFGPGTRLLVL.